Described below is a single T cell receptor beta chain sequence and its context. No antigen is known for it. This specimen comes from a study of PD-1 blockade in classical Hodgkin lymphoma. Study-level points and caveats: Prior therapy or disease activity may underlie the repertoire differences, whose causes remain undefined.

The CDR3 runs to 13 residues. The V gene lost 8 bases and the J gene lost 4 bases, with 12 bases spanning the gap. The germline gives CDR1 SEHNR, CDR2 FQNEAQ (reference sequence). This table comes from immunoSEQ multiplex PCR, and its TCRdb copy is limited to in-frame clones, with some not included. Among under 95,000 clones listed, around 90% were seen once. Every patient was affected by relapse after autologous stem cell transplantation, while exposure to brentuximab vedotin was not uniform. This chain uses TRBV7-9 with TRBJ2-1; perhaps TRBD2 as D (6 bases). The sequence was collected from a human donor with classical Hodgkin lymphoma. The sequencing here drew on peripheral blood mononuclear cells (PBMCs), taken before the second cycle of nivolumab. DNA of the CDR3: TGTGCCAGCGGCGGGGCTTTTTACAATGAGCAGTTCTTC. Its translation: CASGGAFYNEQFF.